The T cell receptor beta chain described here comes from a study of cytomegalovirus exposure and HLA in healthy donors. Study-wide results and limits: Researchers left out some V segments, among them TRBV6-2 and TRBV6-3, as indistinguishable. The study put 160 or so TCR beta chains on its list as cytomegalovirus-associated. Under in vitro conditions, a few CMV-associated chains were confirmed as specific for CMV antigens.

This clone was counted a single time. What it binds is unknown. From germline, CDR1 is SGHRS and CDR2 YFSETQ. The CDR3 covers 15 residues. Trimming at V came to 1 base and at J to 8 bases, leaving 9 bases not matched to a gene. PCR amplification relied on 60 Vbeta primers (plus 13 Jbeta primers). Profiling relied on immunoSEQ multiplex PCR, and the TCRdb table lists in-frame clones only, not all of them. The table has 90,000 to 140,000 clones, 78% seen once. V usage is TRBV5-1 and J usage is TRBJ2-1, with 7 bases matching TRBD1. The sample consisted of PBMCs. The TCR originated in a man under 40 in good health and CMV-seronegative. CDR3: CASSLQGQPGDEQFF. DNA for the CDR3: TGCGCCAGCAGCTTGCAGGGACAGCCTGGCGATGAGCAGTTCTTC.